The subject of this entry is one TCR beta chain. Its antigen is not identified. Germline V gives CDR1 LNHDA, CDR2 SQIVND (reference sequence). The CDR3 length is 11 residues. Trimming pared 3 bases from V and 5 bases from J, leaving 3 bases between. The method was immunoSEQ multiplex PCR; TCRdb's version includes in-frame clones alone and lacks a portion of them. The sample gives 63,000 or so clones, 85% of which show up once; approximately 19% is in the top ten. This entry comes from a study of T cell responses to AZD1222 COVID-19 vaccine. Study observations and caveats: The study identified only five or six AZD1222 recipients as seropositive at baseline.

The source was peripheral blood, collected on day 0 of AZD1222 vaccination. The chain employs TRBV19 and TRBJ2-3; D gene unclear. The receptor was derived from an adult in good health. The CDR3 loop reads CASSIGDTQYF. The CDR3 region has the DNA TGTGCCAGTAGTATCGGAGATACGCAGTATTTT.